A single sample is the source of the 3 T cell receptor beta chains below, sequenced in a study of T cells after yellow fever vaccination. TCRdb reprocessed the 5' RACE reads with MiXCR, giving one entry per CDR3 protein. The sample includes fewer than 500,000 distinct CDR3 sequences, approximately 18% of them seen just once. The sample was PBMCs, taken before the yellow fever booster vaccination. Receptors originate from a man between 18 and 29 years old who received the YFV17D yellow fever vaccine.

This clonotype has a count of ten or more. V usage is TRBV4-2 and J usage is TRBJ2-7; TRBD2 aligns across 7 bases. Germline-derived CDR1 and CDR2 are LGHNA and YNFKEQ. The CDR3 runs 15 residues. The junction had 3 bases not matched to a gene; V was cut back by 1 base and J by 0 bases. The CDR3 spells CASSQVAGVSYEQYF. CDR3 nucleotide sequence: TGTGCCAGCAGCCAAGTTGCGGGGGTCTCCTACGAGCAGTACTTC.

This clonotype appeared once. The J gene is TRBJ2-1, the V gene TRBV12-3 or TRBV12-4; 7 bases map to TRBD1. V lost 3 bases and J lost 9; bases outside the gene matches: 23. This CDR3 spans 19 amino acids. This chain's CDR3 is CASSLGRQGLLLWGSEQFF. CDR3 DNA sequence: TGTGCCAGCAGTTTGGGTCGACAGGGTTTATTGTTGTGGGGGAGTGAGCAGTTCTTC.

The chain couples TRBV12-3 or TRBV12-4 to TRBJ1-4, with D hard to call. The V end was cut by 5 bases, the J end by 8 bases, with 18 bases between. CDR3 length equals 15 residues. The CDR3 sequence is CASSLDTYLGEKLFF. As DNA, the CDR3 is TGTGCCAGCAGTCTCGACACCTACCTGGGGGAAAAACTGTTTTTT.